Shown below are 7 T cell receptor beta chains from a single sample sequenced in a study of beta chain features in type 1 diabetes. TCRB transcripts that were expressed got sequenced, as all of the isolated RNA had been reverse transcribed. Here immunoSEQ multiplex PCR was the method, and the copy in TCRdb shows in-frame clones only, minus some. The table includes about 350,000 clones, 15% to 20% detected once. Source material: naive CD4+ T cells from blood. These receptors all come from a woman aged 18-30 years in good health.

The table lists this clone with a few counts. The chain carries TRBV29-1 and TRBJ2-5; 8 bases line up with TRBD2. CDR3 length: 11 amino acids. Trimming removed 7 bases from V and 5 bases from J; junction bases left unmatched: 3. Germline values: CDR1 SQVTM, CDR2 ANQGSEA. Here the CDR3 reads CSAGGVETQYF. The CDR3 DNA follows: TGCAGCGCCGGGGGGGTGGAGACCCAGTACTTC.

This clone was seen a handful of times. The chain couples TRBV11-2 to TRBJ2-1; 9 nucleotides agree with TRBD1. This CDR3 is built from 16 residues. V trimming: 5 bases; J trimming: 8 bases; junction bases outside the gene matches: 13. The V gene's germline CDR1 is SGHAT and CDR2 FQNNGV. The CDR3 sequence: CASSPVPGQGLDEQFF. CDR3 nucleotides: TGTGCCAGCAGCCCCGTTCCGGGACAGGGTTTGGATGAGCAGTTCTTC.

The gene calls are TRBV25-1 and TRBJ1-2, with 9 bases identical to TRBD1. Germline values: CDR1 MGHDK, CDR2 SYGVNS. Trimming took 6 bases from V and 5 from J; bases not matched to a gene: 7. The CDR3 is 14 residues long. The CDR3 DNA reads as TGTGCCAGCAGACCCCCGGGACAGGGTTATGGCTACACCTTC. Its protein is CASRPPGQGYGYTF.

CDR3 residues: CASSPGAGGTYEQYF. CDR3 nucleotide sequence: TGTGCCAGCTCACCAGGGGCGGGGGGCACCTACGAGCAGTACTTC. J is TRBJ2-7 and V is TRBV18, with TRBD2 identical over 8 bases. V was clipped by 2 bases and J by 2 bases; unmatched bases: 5. Germline CDR1 and CDR2: KGHSH and LQKENI. The CDR3 covers 15 residues.

The chain combines TRBV30 with TRBJ2-7, with TRBD2 matching over 13 bases. The CDR3 runs 14 residues. CDR1 is GTSNPN and CDR2 is SVGIG in the germline V gene (reference sequence). After removal of 5 bases from V and 3 bases from J, the junction contained 4 bases not matched to a gene. Here the CDR3 reads CAWRLAGGLYEQYF. The CDR3 DNA reads TGTGCCTGGCGACTAGCGGGGGGACTCTACGAGCAGTACTTC.

The rearrangement links TRBV25-1 to TRBJ2-5; D uncertain. Germline CDR1 and CDR2: MGHDK and SYGVNS. This CDR3 comprises 16 residues. V shed 8 bases and J shed 4 bases, with 23 bases lying between them. CDR3 in amino acids: CASVNSPGVAGETQYF. The CDR3 DNA reads as TGTGCCAGCGTTAACAGTCCAGGTGTCGCCGGAGAGACCCAGTACTTC.

This clone has just a few counts. This chain connects TRBV29-1 to TRBJ1-2; D remains ambiguous. This CDR3 is built from 11 residues. V was pared by 3 bases and J by 8 bases, with 10 bases between. Germline CDR1 is SQVTM and CDR2 is ANQGSEA. The CDR3 sequence is CSVDGRRGYTF. CDR3 DNA: TGCAGCGTTGATGGGAGAAGAGGCTACACCTTC.